These 14 T cell receptor beta chains were sequenced from one sample in a study of HIV-infected patients and healthy controls. cDNA was made from about 500 ng RNA using alpha and beta constant primers. Alpha and beta chain libraries were made separately by chain-specific third strand synthesis with multiplexing indices. TCRdb reanalysed the 5' RACE reads using MiXCR and keeps one entry per CDR3 protein. The data hold about 7,900 distinct CDR3 sequences, with about 8.4% observed a single time. Follow-up blood was drawn about 14 weeks, roughly three months, after antiretroviral therapy began. The repertoire came from unfractionated whole blood and reflected all unsorted peripheral T cells. The material was blood, obtained during antiretroviral therapy. These receptors all stem from an adult with HIV infection.

V usage is TRBV30 and J usage is TRBJ1-2, with D possibly TRBD1 on 5 matching bases. V lost 2 bases, J lost 4 bases, and 14 bases lay in between. Germline CDR1 is GTSNPN and CDR2 is SVGIG (reference sequence). The CDR3 length is 14 residues. CDR3 sequence: CAWSPAGTAYGYTF. Here the CDR3 DNA reads TGTGCCTGGAGTCCCGCCGGGACGGCCTATGGCTACACCTTC.

The V gene is TRBV6-6, the J gene TRBJ2-7; 9 bases fit TRBD1. The junction had 10 bases not matched to a gene; V was cut back by 5 bases and J by 5 bases. This CDR3 is built from 15 residues. Germline-derived CDR1 and CDR2 are MNHNY and SVGAGI (reference sequence). CDR3 residues: CASSPGTGWNNEQYF. The CDR3 region has the DNA TGTGCCAGCAGTCCAGGGACAGGGTGGAACAACGAGCAGTACTTC.

In its sample, this clonotype is medium-sized (0.01 to 0.1%). For the CDR3, the DNA is TGTGCCAGCAGTTACGGGACTAGCGGGACCGGGGAGCTGTTTTTT. Amino acid sequence: CASSYGTSGTGELFF. V and J are TRBV6-5 and TRBJ2-2, with 12 bases fitting TRBD2. Germline-derived CDR1 and CDR2 are MNHEY and SVGAGI. The CDR3 is 15 residues long. The V segment lost 2 bases and the J segment 5 bases; nucleotides outside the gene matches: 0.

The count of this clonotype is one. The chain joins TRBV11-2 to TRBJ2-1, with D uncertain. CDR3 length: 12 amino acids. Germline values: CDR1 SGHAT, CDR2 FQNNGV. Between the trimmed V and J ends, which lost 1 base and 4 bases, there was a span of 2 bases. DNA of the CDR3: TGTGCCAGCAGCTTAGGGTACAATGAGCAGTTCTTC. It translates to CASSLGYNEQFF. Variable domain in full (rest from reference TRBV11-2 and TRBJ2-1): EAGVAQSPRYKIIEKRQSVAFWCNPISGHATLYWYQQILGQGPKLLIQFQNNGVVDDSQLPKDRFSAERLKGVDSTLKIQPAKLEDSAVYLCASSLGYNEQFFGPGTRLTVL.

This clonotype was seen many times. The chain links TRBV4-2 to TRBJ2-7; the D gene is possibly TRBD1 (8 bases). The ends were cut back, 8 bases at V and 7 bases at J, with 15 bases in the middle. The CDR3 loop spans 12 amino acids. CDR1 is LGHNA, CDR2 YNFKEQ, per germline. The CDR3 bases are TGTGCCAGCCGAACAGGGGGGGGGGAGCAGTACTTC. As protein: CASRTGGGEQYF.

This clonotype was seen more than once but under ten times. The gene calls are TRBV6-5 and TRBJ2-1, with D unresolved. Germline loops: CDR1 MNHEY, CDR2 SVGAGI. The V gene lost 0 bases and the J gene lost 6 bases, with 9 bases spanning the gap. The CDR3 contains 14 residues. The CDR3 sequence is CASSYSGPGNEQFF. In DNA form, the CDR3 reads TGTGCCAGCAGTTACTCTGGCCCGGGCAATGAGCAGTTCTTC.

In this sample, this clonotype turned up many times. The V and J genes are TRBV11-2 and TRBJ2-5; maybe TRBD1 (5 bases). The CDR3 extends over 15 amino acids. Per the germline V gene, CDR1 is SGHAT and CDR2 is FQNNGV. V lost 0 bases and J lost 7, with 15 bases in between. The CDR3 DNA follows: TGTGCCAGCAGCTTAGAGTTTGCAGGGCGCGCGACCCAGTACTTC. It codes for CASSLEFAGRATQYF.

In this sample, this clonotype turned up many times. The chain has TRBV6-2 or TRBV6-3 and TRBJ2-3; the D gene is possibly TRBD2 (5 bases). The CDR3 covers 12 residues. V lost 6 bases and J lost 2, with 6 bases in between. Per the germline V gene, CDR1 is MNHEY and CDR2 is SVGEGT. Here the CDR3 DNA reads TGTGCCAGCAGCGGGGACACAGATACGCAGTATTTT. Its translation: CASSGDTDTQYF.

This clonotype was seen repeatedly, ten times or more. The chain couples TRBV29-1 to TRBJ1-2; no firm D call. Germline V lookup: CDR1 SQVTM, CDR2 ANQGSEA. This CDR3 has 12 residues. V lost 4 bases and J lost 4, with 10 bases in between. CDR3 sequence: CSVGAQIYGYTF. The CDR3 DNA sequence: TGCAGCGTTGGAGCGCAGATCTATGGCTACACCTTC.

This clonotype was recorded at least ten times. The chain joins TRBV6-5 to TRBJ2-5; weak D call: TRBD2 (7 bases). This CDR3 spans 13 amino acids. The V end was cut by 9 bases, the J end by 4 bases, with 15 bases between. CDR1 is MNHEY and CDR2 is SVGAGI in the germline V gene. The CDR3 DNA follows: TGTGCCAGTGGGGCCGGGGGGCCAGAGACCCAGTACTTC. Translating gives CASGAGGPETQYF.

By share, this clonotype counts as medium-sized. The rearrangement joins TRBV2 to TRBJ2-1; D is unresolved. CDR1 SNHLY and CDR2 FYNNEI come from the germline V gene. This CDR3 has 17 amino acids. V dropped 5 bases and J dropped 7 bases, with 24 bases sitting between them. The CDR3 is CASSPREVWGTRNEQFF. Written as DNA, the CDR3 is TGTGCCAGCAGTCCCCGAGAAGTTTGGGGTACCCGAAATGAGCAGTTCTTC.

This clonotype ranks as medium-sized (0.01 to 0.1%). V usage is TRBV11-2 and J usage is TRBJ2-7; D might be TRBD1 (6 bases). Deletions cut 4 bases from V and 6 bases from J, with 7 bases between. This CDR3 spans 11 amino acids. The germline V gene encodes CDR1 SGHAT and CDR2 FQNNGV. CDR3 amino acids: CASSSGVEQYF. The CDR3 coding sequence is TGTGCCAGCAGCTCAGGGGTCGAGCAGTACTTC.

This clonotype is medium-sized by share. The chain has TRBV7-2 and TRBJ2-7; 9 nucleotides match TRBD1. V was pared by 5 bases and J by 5 bases, with 7 bases of the junction left unmatched. Germline-derived CDR1 and CDR2 are SGHTA and FQGNSA. There are 14 residues in the CDR3. DNA of the CDR3: TGTGCCAGCAGCCCCGGGACAGGGATACACGAGCAGTACTTC. It specifies CASSPGTGIHEQYF.

This clonotype has just a few counts. V gene TRBV19 combines with J gene TRBJ2-7; 10 bases fit TRBD2. Germline V gives CDR1 LNHDA, CDR2 SQIVND (reference sequence). This CDR3 comprises 15 residues. Unmatched junction bases numbered 5, after V lost 6 bases and J lost 0 bases. The CDR3 region is CASSLGTSASYEQYF. As DNA, the CDR3 is TGTGCCAGTAGCCTCGGGACTAGCGCCTCCTACGAGCAGTACTTC.